This entry describes one TCR beta chain. The V gene lost 4 bases and the J gene lost 5 bases, with 11 bases spanning the gap. There are 13 residues in the CDR3. This sample was taken from a study of control samples from healthy donors and cancer patients. The repertoire was sequenced with immunoSEQ multiplex PCR; TCRdb's copy has only in-frame clones and lacks some. Of approximately 100,000 clones in the sample, around 89% are singletons; the top ten hold roughly 7.7%. The receptor was isolated from a young man in good health. V and J are TRBV12-3 or TRBV12-4 and TRBJ1-2, with D possibly matching TRBD1 (6 bases). Sequencing was done on a sample of blood. CDR3 sequence reads: CASSSSGQYGYTF. CDR3 nucleotide sequence: TGTGCCAGCAGTTCCTCGGGACAATATGGCTACACCTTC.